This T cell receptor beta chain was sequenced for a study of PD-1 blockade in mismatch repair-deficient tumors. Across the study: All were previously treated, progressing patients with approximately 11 mismatch repair-deficient cancer types.

Concerning this clone: Its antigen is as yet unknown.

The CDR3 sequence is 15 residues long. The V segment lost 2 bases and the J segment 1 base; nucleotides outside the gene matches: 4. CDR1 is LNHDA and CDR2 is SQIVND in the germline V gene (reference sequence). General study results and limits: Rapid post-treatment expansion, then contraction, generally preceding radiologic response, marked tumor-resident clones.

TCRdb's copy holds only in-frame clones and misses some; the assay was immunoSEQ multiplex PCR. The sample holds under 150,000 clones, about 88% seen once. The source is an adult with mismatch repair-deficient cancer. The sequences come from peripheral blood, collected 70 to 72 weeks after starting pembrolizumab. V and J are TRBV19 and TRBJ2-7; 8 nucleotides agree with TRBD2. CDR3 coding DNA: TGTGCCAGTAGTATATCGGGAGGGAGTTCCTACGAGCAGTACTTC. Its protein product is CASSISGGSSYEQYF.